The present entry profiles one TCR beta chain with its context. The target of this receptor is not known. There are no base qualities to consult, and no much larger clone falls within one base. TCR CDR3 regions were amplified from genomic DNA by multiplex PCR using the deep immunoSEQ assay. Genomic DNA extracted from each cell subset was distributed evenly over all wells of several immunoSEQ 96-well plates, and each plate served as one replicate. Each replicate PCR for sorted subsets received roughly 200 ng genomic DNA, equal to roughly 30,000 T cell genomes. The purified libraries were quantified using a Qubit 3.0 fluorometer, sized with a Bioanalyzer 2100, and then quantified again using the KAPA Library Quantification kit. A separate single-read 150-cycle Illumina NextSeq 550 flow cell was used to sequence each immunoSEQ 96-well plate. In the authors' own workflow: Because only junctional sequences without quality scores were contained in the immunoSEQ output, filtering matching that applied to full-length reads could not be performed. Sequences were annotated with PyIR, a Python wrapper for IgBLAST v1.9, using IMGT germline references to assign V/J genes and CDR3. Reads with weak V/J assignments (E-value above 1e-6), missing CDR3, stop codons, out-of-frame junctions, or ambiguous translated residues were removed. V3J clonotypes were defined as sequences sharing the same inferred V gene, J gene, and CDR3 amino acid sequence. The percentage overlap between two repertoires was calculated by dividing the number of shared unique clonotypes by the size of the smaller repertoire. Repertoire richness was assessed with RTK rarefaction, the Chao1 estimator, and Recon v2.1 estimates of unobserved clonotypes. For all TCRbeta clonotypes obtained by the gDNA method from a handful of donors, generation probabilities were computed with OLGA. The immuneACCESS repertoire file appears here via TCRdb, limited to in-frame rearrangements. These files lack a portion of the clones; in checked studies, under half of the deficit traces to unresolved V genes, and the cause of the others is not known. The V and J calls and clone size come from that table; D and trimming were worked out from the DNA. For this sample there are about 2 million clones; approximately 94% appear just once. 0.85% to 1.2% of the sample lies in the top ten.

The data originate from a study of shared clonotypes between healthy human individuals (dated by TCRdb to 2020 to 2022). General notes on the study: The cohort included a few men and a couple of women between 18 and 49 years of age. Per donor, three plates each were used for CD4 naive and CD4 memory, two for CD8 naive, and one for CD8 memory. Blood TCR repertoires of roughly 5 healthy adults were deeply sequenced to estimate repertoire size and the extent of clonotype sharing between individuals. Libraries were prepared and TCR repertoires were sequenced by different laboratories using diverse techniques, in order to increase sequencing depth and limit assay-specific biases. Each donor's leukapheresis produced roughly between about 0.8 and 10 billion PBMCs.

The paper as a whole reports these results and caveats: The small number of donors limited the genetic and exposure-history diversity represented. Pairwise subsampling led to the expectation that sequencing depth would affect the degree of clonotype sharing among donors. Sharing across several donors was observed for about 4.8% of naive CD4, over 3% of naive CD8, around 2.5% of memory CD4, and around 0.42% of memory CD8 clonotypes. Rarefaction of sorted-subset datasets indicated incomplete sequencing despite the large sequencing depth. Higher generation probabilities were observed for clonotypes shared by all four sorted-subset donors than for non-shared clonotypes. Naive subsets generally had larger estimated clonotype richness than memory subsets did. Sampling was restricted to blood, and TCR repertoires in tissues likely differ from the TCR repertoires found in blood.

CD8 naive samples were CD45RO-negative cells positively selected for CCR7, giving a CD45RA+CCR7+ population that excluded TemRA cells. Healthy HIV-negative adults with no recently reported acute infections or vaccinations were included as donors. Every donor was a Caucasian adult residing in Nashville, Tennessee, USA. Blood was obtained by leukapheresis, after which PBMCs were separated by Ficoll-Histopaque density gradient centrifugation and cryopreserved in liquid nitrogen vapor phase. Analytical flow cytometry was used to check the purity and quantity of each magnetically sorted T cell population. Each sorted fraction had its genomic DNA isolated and then quantified by UV absorbance on a Nanodrop 2000c. Via the germline V gene, CDR1 is KGHSH and CDR2 LQKENI. V is pruned by 2 bases and J by 5 bases, leaving 12 bases of the junction without a gene match. Its CDR3 holds 19 amino acids, cysteine through phenylalanine. The read is trimmed to its CDR3 DNA, 57 bases read in frame from base 1.

The sequence is built from TRBV18 and TRBJ2-7, with TRBD2 identical over 16 junction bases. The clonotype originates from a man aged 18 to 35 in good health. The sample consisted of naive CD8+ T cells sorted from blood. This specimen's cell subset or site label, interpreted: CD45RA+CCR7+. The CDR3 has the sequence CASSPATGGTSGRAHEQYF. Read as DNA, the sequence is TGTGCCAGCTCACCAGCGACAGGGGGGACTAGCGGGAGGGCCCACGAGCAGTACTTC.